This note documents a single TCR beta chain sequence. Its cognate antigen is unknown. Repertoires were generated with immunoSEQ multiplex PCR, while TCRdb's copy carries only in-frame clones and drops some. The sample lists approximately 80,000 clones; approximately 90% were seen once. Time point in this sample: blood 4 weeks post-SBRT, at nephrectomy. Treatment: 15 Gy SBRT to primary tumor, nephrectomy 4 weeks later. The CDR3 consists of 14 residues. Trimming removed 0 bases from V and 1 base from J, with 6 bases in between. The germline CDR1 and CDR2 sequences are LGHNA and YNFKEQ. These data originate in a study of radiation and T cells in renal cell carcinoma. Study-level findings and limits: No pretreatment tumor biopsies were available for baseline clonotypes.

J is TRBJ2-5 and V is TRBV4-2; unclear D gene. The clonotype originates from a woman between 70 and 85 years old with renal cell carcinoma. This sample comprised blood, obtained from a patient whose treatment included radiotherapy and nephrectomy. The CDR3, as DNA: TGTGCCAGCAGCCAAGATCCAGGCCAAGAGACCCAGTACTTC. Its protein is CASSQDPGQETQYF.